Listed here is a single TCR beta chain. Its antigen is unknown. Extraction of RNA preceded its reverse transcription into cDNA, which served as the sequencing template. The method was immunoSEQ multiplex PCR; TCRdb's version includes in-frame clones alone and lacks a portion of them. In the table there are some 95,000 clones, roughly 45% of which are singletons. The sample is drawn from a study of CD8+ T cells in alopecia areata. Described treatment: oral pan-JAK inhibitor, 5-10 mg twice daily. Researchers gathered lesional scalp punch biopsies and peripheral blood from patients with alopecia areata. Study-wide results and caveats: When scalp samples are sequenced, resident alphabeta T cells of normal skin are also captured. Higher clonality and more expanded CD8+ clones appeared in lesional than normal scalp. Both scalp clonality and the expanded CD8+ clones among the top 100 showed a significant decrease with tofacitinib.

The material was CD8+ T cells sorted from blood, obtained at week 24, from a patient treated with tofacitinib. The receptor was isolated from a human donor with alopecia areata.

The CDR3 sequence: CASSYQETQYF. The CDR3, as DNA: TGTGCCAGCAGCTACCAAGAGACCCAGTACTTC. J is TRBJ2-5 and V is TRBV13; the D is unclear. CDR1 is PRHDT and CDR2 is FYEKMQ in the germline V gene (reference sequence). The CDR3 contains 11 residues. V lost 4 bases and J lost 0, with 0 bases in between.